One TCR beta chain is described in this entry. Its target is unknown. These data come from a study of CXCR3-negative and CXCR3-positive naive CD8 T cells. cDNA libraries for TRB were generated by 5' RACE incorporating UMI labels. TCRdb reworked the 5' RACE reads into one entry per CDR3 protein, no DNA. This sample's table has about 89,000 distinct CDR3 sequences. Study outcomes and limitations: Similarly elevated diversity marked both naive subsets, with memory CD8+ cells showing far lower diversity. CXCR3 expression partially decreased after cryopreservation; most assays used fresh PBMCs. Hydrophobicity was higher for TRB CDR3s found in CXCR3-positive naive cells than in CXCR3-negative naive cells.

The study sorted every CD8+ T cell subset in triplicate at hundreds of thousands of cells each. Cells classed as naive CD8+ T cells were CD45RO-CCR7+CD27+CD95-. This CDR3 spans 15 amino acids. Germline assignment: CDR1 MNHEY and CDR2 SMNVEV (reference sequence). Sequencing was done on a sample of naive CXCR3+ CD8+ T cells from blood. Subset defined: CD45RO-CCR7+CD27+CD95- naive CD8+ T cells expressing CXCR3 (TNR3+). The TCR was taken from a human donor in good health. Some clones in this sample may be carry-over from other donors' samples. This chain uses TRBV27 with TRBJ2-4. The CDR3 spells CASTPRFGDKNIQYF.